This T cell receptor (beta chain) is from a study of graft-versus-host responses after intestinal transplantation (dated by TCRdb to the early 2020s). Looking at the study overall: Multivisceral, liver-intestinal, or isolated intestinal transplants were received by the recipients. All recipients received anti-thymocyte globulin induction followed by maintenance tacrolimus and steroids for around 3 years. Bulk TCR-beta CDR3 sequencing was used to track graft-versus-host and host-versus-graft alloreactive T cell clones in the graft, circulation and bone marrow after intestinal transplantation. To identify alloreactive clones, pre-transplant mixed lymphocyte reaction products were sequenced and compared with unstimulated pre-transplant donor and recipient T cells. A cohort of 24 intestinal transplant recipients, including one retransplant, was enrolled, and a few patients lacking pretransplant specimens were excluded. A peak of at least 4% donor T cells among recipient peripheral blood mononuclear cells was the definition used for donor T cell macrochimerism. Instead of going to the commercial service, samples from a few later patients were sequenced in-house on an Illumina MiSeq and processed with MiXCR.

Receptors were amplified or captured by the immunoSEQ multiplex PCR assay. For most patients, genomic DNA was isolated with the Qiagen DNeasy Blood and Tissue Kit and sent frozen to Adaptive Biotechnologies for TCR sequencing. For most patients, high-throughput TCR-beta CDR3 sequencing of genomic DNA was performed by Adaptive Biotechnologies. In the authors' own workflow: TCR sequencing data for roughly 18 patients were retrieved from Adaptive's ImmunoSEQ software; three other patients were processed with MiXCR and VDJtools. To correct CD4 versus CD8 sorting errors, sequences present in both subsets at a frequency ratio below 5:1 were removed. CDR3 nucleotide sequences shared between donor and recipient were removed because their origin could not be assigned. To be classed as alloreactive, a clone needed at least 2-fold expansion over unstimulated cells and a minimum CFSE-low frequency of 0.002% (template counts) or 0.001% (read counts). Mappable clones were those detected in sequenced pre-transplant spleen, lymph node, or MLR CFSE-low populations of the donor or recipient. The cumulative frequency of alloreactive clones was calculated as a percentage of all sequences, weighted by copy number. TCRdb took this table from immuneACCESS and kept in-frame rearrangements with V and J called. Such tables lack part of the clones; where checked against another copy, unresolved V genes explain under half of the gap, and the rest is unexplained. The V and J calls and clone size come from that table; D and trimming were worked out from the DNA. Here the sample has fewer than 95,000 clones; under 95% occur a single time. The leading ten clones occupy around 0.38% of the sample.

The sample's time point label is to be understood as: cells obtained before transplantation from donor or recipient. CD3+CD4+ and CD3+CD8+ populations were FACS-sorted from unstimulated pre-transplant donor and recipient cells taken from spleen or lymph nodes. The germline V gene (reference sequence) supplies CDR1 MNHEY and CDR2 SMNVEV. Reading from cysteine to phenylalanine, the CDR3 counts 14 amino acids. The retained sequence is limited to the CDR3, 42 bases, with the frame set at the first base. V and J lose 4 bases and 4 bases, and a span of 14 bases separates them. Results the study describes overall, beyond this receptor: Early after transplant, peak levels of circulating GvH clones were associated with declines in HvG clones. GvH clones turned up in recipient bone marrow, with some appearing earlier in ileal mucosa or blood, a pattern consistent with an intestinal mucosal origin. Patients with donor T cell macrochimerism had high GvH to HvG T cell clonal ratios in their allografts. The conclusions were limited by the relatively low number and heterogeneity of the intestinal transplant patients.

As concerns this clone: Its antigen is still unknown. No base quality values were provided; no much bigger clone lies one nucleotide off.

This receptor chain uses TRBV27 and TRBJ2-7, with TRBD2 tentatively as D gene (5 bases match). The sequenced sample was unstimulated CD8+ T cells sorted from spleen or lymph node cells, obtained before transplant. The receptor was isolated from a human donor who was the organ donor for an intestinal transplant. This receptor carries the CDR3 CASSSDLRRYEQYF. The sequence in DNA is TGTGCCAGCAGTTCTGACCTGAGGAGGTACGAGCAGTACTTC.